The rows below give T cell receptor beta chains drawn from one sample of a study of T cells generated in artificial thymic organoids. TCRdb redid the calling of the 5' RACE reads with MiXCR, one entry per CDR3 protein. This table has about 9,000 distinct CDR3 sequences, around 16% appearing once. Sequencing was done on a sample of naive CD8+ T cells from the thymus. The receptors stem from a human donor who gave cord blood stem cells for thymic organoid culture, a cardiac surgery patient who gave postnatal thymus, or a blood donor (not recorded which). Each CDR3 is given with its conserved first and last residue. The D gene is left open where the match is weak. Not all rows give a size; the values are once, few, many and, for expanded clones, a class.

d_call,v_call,clone_size,j_call,cdr3_nt,cdr3_aa
NA,TRBV4-1,NA,TRBJ2-7,TGCGCCAGCAGCCAAGATATCGGACCAACAGGGGAGCAGTACTTC,CASSQDIGPTGEQYF
TRBD1,TRBV11-2,many,TRBJ2-1,TGTGCCAGCAGCTTAGGGATGACTCTTTACCGGGACAGGGGAAGTAATGAGCAGTTCTTC,CASSLGMTLYRDRGSNEQFF
TRBD2,TRBV4-1,few,TRBJ2-7,TGCGCCAGCAGCCAAGTCTCTCCGGTAGCGGGACCCACCTACGAGCAGTACTTC,CASSQVSPVAGPTYEQYF
TRBD1,TRBV12-3/TRBV12-4,NA,TRBJ2-3,TGTGCCAGCAGCAGCCAGGGGGTGGGCACAGATACGCAGTATTTT,CASSSQGVGTDTQYF
TRBD2,TRBV29-1,many,TRBJ2-1,TGCAGCGTGAGCGGGGGGGTCTACAATGAGCAGTTCTTC,CSVSGGVYNEQFF
TRBD1,TRBV27,few,TRBJ2-1,TGTGCCAGCAGTTTGTCGAGGGACAGCCATAATGAGCAGTTCTTC,CASSLSRDSHNEQFF
TRBD1,TRBV7-9,medium-sized,TRBJ1-2,TGTGCCAGCAGCTTAGGGGGACAGGGGAATGGCTACACCTTC,CASSLGGQGNGYTF
NA,TRBV4-1,few,TRBJ2-5,TGCGCCAGCAGCCCGGGACCACAGGGAGAGACCCAGTACTTC,CASSPGPQGETQYF
NA,TRBV11-2,medium-sized,TRBJ2-7,TGTGCCAGCAGCTCATTTAGCGGATCCTACGAGCAGTACTTC,CASSSFSGSYEQYF
NA,TRBV4-1,many,TRBJ1-5,TGCGCCAGCAGCCAAGAAACAGGGATCTATAGCAATCAGCCCCAGCATTTT,CASSQETGIYSNQPQHF
TRBD2,TRBV24-1,medium-sized,TRBJ2-1,TGTGCCACCAGTGGTATCCCGGGACTAGCGGGAGACAATGAGCAGTTCTTC,CATSGIPGLAGDNEQFF
NA,TRBV14,medium-sized,TRBJ2-5,TGTGCCAGCAGCCAAGTAAGGGGAAGGGAGACCCAGTACTTC,CASSQVRGRETQYF
NA,TRBV4-2,NA,TRBJ2-2,TGTGCCAGCAGCCAAGTTCCCGGGGAGCTGTTTTTT,CASSQVPGELFF
TRBD2,TRBV9,medium-sized,TRBJ2-4,TGTGCCAGCAGCGCGAACCCGGGACTAGCGGGAGCAACCATTCAGTACTTC,CASSANPGLAGATIQYF
NA,TRBV5-1,medium-sized,TRBJ2-5,TGCGCCAGCAGCTTAGGTCCGGCAGACAGGCAAGAGACCCAGTACTTC,CASSLGPADRQETQYF
TRBD1,TRBV7-9,NA,TRBJ2-1,TGTGCCAGCAGCTTAGGATGGGACAGCTCCTACAATGAGCGGTTCTTC,CASSLGWDSSYNERFF
NA,TRBV24-1,many,TRBJ2-3,TGTGCCACCAGTGACATCAGCGACTTAGGAGGAGATACGCAGTATTTT,CATSDISDLGGDTQYF
NA,TRBV27,NA,TRBJ1-2,TGTGCCAGCAGTGAGGGGGGGTCCCCTAACTATGGCTACACCTTC,CASSEGGSPNYGYTF
NA,TRBV11-2,many,TRBJ2-1,TGTGCCAGCAGCTTAGCCACCCGGTGGGGCAATGAGCAGTTCTTC,CASSLATRWGNEQFF
NA,TRBV5-1,many,TRBJ2-7,TGCGCCAGCAGCTCGGACACCTCCTACGAGCAGTACTTC,CASSSDTSYEQYF
TRBD1,TRBV4-1,medium-sized,TRBJ2-2,TGCGCCAGCAGCCAGGGACAGGAGAACACCGGGGAGCTGTTTTTT,CASSQGQENTGELFF
TRBD2,TRBV5-1,NA,TRBJ2-3,TGCGCCAGCGGGGCTGCTGGCGGGAGCGCAGATACGCAGTATTTT,CASGAAGGSADTQYF
TRBD1,TRBV4-1,NA,TRBJ2-3,TGCGCCAGCAGTGACAGGGAATACACAGATACGCAGTATTTT,CASSDREYTDTQYF
NA,TRBV3-1,NA,TRBJ2-1,TGTGCCAGCAGCCGCGGGCGGGGCTTTAACAATGAGCAGTTCTTC,CASSRGRGFNNEQFF
NA,TRBV11-2,many,TRBJ1-4,TGTGCCAGCAGCCAGCTCAGGGCATCGGATGAAAAACTGTTTTTT,CASSQLRASDEKLFF
NA,TRBV4-1,few,TRBJ2-1,TGCGCCAGCAGCCAAGCGGGAACAGGACTCTCCTACAATGAGCAGTTCTTC,CASSQAGTGLSYNEQFF
NA,TRBV12-3/TRBV12-4,medium-sized,TRBJ1-1,TGTGCCAGCAGACCAAACACTGAAGCTTTCTTT,CASRPNTEAFF
NA,TRBV28,many,TRBJ2-1,TGTGCCAGCAGTTTAGTAGGCCTCGGCGTTAAGGACAATGAGCAGTTCTTC,CASSLVGLGVKDNEQFF
NA,TRBV12-3/TRBV12-4,NA,TRBJ1-6,TGTGCCAGCCGGAGGGGTGAAAATTCACCCCTCCACTTT,CASRRGENSPLHF
TRBD2,TRBV27,few,TRBJ2-1,TGTGCCAGCAGTTTATCGCTAGCGGGGGGGCCCTACAATGAGCAGTTCTTC,CASSLSLAGGPYNEQFF
TRBD2,TRBV28,many,TRBJ2-7,TGTGCCAGCGGTCTGACTAGCGGGGGAAGTGAGCAGTACTTC,CASGLTSGGSEQYF
NA,TRBV12-3/TRBV12-4,medium-sized,TRBJ2-1,TGTGCCAGCAGTAAGGACTCCGGGGCCTACAATGAGCAGTTCTTC,CASSKDSGAYNEQFF
NA,TRBV21-1,medium-sized,TRBJ2-2,TGTGCCAGCACAGCGCGTAAAATCGCGAACACCGGGGAGCTGTTTTTT,CASTARKIANTGELFF
NA,TRBV2,few,TRBJ2-7,TGTGCCAGCAATCAGGGGCCGGACGAGCAGTACTTC,CASNQGPDEQYF
NA,TRBV28,many,TRBJ2-3,TGTGCCAGCAGTTTACTAGGACACTTGGGGGATACGCAGTATTTT,CASSLLGHLGDTQYF
TRBD2,TRBV11-2,medium-sized,TRBJ2-7,TGTGCCAGCAGCTTAGATCGTCCCCCGGGACTAGCGGGCTACGAGCAGTACTTC,CASSLDRPPGLAGYEQYF
TRBD1,TRBV7-2,medium-sized,TRBJ2-5,TGTGCCAGCAGCTTCCGCGTGACAGGGTCCGAGACCCAGTACTTC,CASSFRVTGSETQYF
TRBD1,TRBV13,medium-sized,TRBJ1-4,TGTGCCAGCAGCTTCCACCCAGGAAGGTCAGGGGGGCCACTCTACGATGAAAAACTGTTTTTT,CASSFHPGRSGGPLYDEKLFF
NA,TRBV4-1,medium-sized,TRBJ1-1,TGCGCCAGCAGCCCATCGATGAACACTGAAGCTTTCTTT,CASSPSMNTEAFF
TRBD1,TRBV7-2,medium-sized,TRBJ2-3,TGTGCCAGCAGTCCGGGACAGGGGGTCACAGATACGCAGTATTTT,CASSPGQGVTDTQYF
NA,TRBV7-9,medium-sized,TRBJ1-1,TGTGCCAGCAGCCCGGAGGGGAACACTGAAGCTTTCTTT,CASSPEGNTEAFF
TRBD1,TRBV4-1,many,TRBJ2-7,TGCGCCAGCAGCCATCGACAGGGCACCTCCTACGAGCAGTACTTC,CASSHRQGTSYEQYF
NA,TRBV12-3/TRBV12-4,many,TRBJ2-3,TGTGCCAGCAGCCTTCGGGGGCCGGCCGATACGCAGTATTTT,CASSLRGPADTQYF
NA,TRBV4-1,medium-sized,TRBJ1-2,TGCGCCAGCAGCCAAATGGGGGGATGGTATGGCTACACCTTC,CASSQMGGWYGYTF
NA,TRBV4-1,medium-sized,TRBJ1-2,TGCGCCAGCAGCCAGAAGGGCCCTGGGGGCTATGGCTACACCTTC,CASSQKGPGGYGYTF
NA,TRBV28,many,TRBJ2-1,TGTGCCAGCAGTCCGATGCGTCCGGGAATCGACGATGAGCAGTTCTTC,CASSPMRPGIDDEQFF
TRBD2,TRBV28,few,TRBJ2-7,TGTGCCGGCAGGCACATCGGAGGGAGGGACGAGCAGTACTTC,CAGRHIGGRDEQYF
NA,TRBV12-3/TRBV12-4,medium-sized,TRBJ1-5,TGTGCCAGCAGTCCCGGCCGTGGTAGGCCGCGGAATCAGCCCCAGCATTTT,CASSPGRGRPRNQPQHF
NA,TRBV5-4,many,TRBJ1-1,TGTGCCAGCAGCTTGGTAAGGGGGGGCACTGAAGCTTTCTTT,CASSLVRGGTEAFF
NA,TRBV4-1,NA,TRBJ1-1,TGCGCCAGCAGCCAAGGTGTTTTTATGAACACTGAAGCTTTCTTT,CASSQGVFMNTEAFF
NA,TRBV20-1,medium-sized,TRBJ1-5,TGCAGTGCTAGTCGTAGCTATAGCAATCAGCCCCAGCATTTT,CSASRSYSNQPQHF
TRBD1,TRBV12-3/TRBV12-4,NA,TRBJ1-2,TGTGCCAGCAGTCCGGAGGGACAGCCAATTAATCTTAGTGGCAACACCTTC,CASSPEGQPINLSGNTF
NA,TRBV4-3,many,TRBJ2-2,TGCGCCAGCAGCCAAGATCCGGAACCGTCGAACACCGGGGAGCTGTTTTTT,CASSQDPEPSNTGELFF
NA,TRBV12-3/TRBV12-4,medium-sized,TRBJ2-7,TGTGCCAGCAGTTTTGTCCGGGGATCGCGCTACGAGCAGTACTTC,CASSFVRGSRYEQYF
NA,TRBV7-9,medium-sized,TRBJ2-2,TGTGCCAGCAGCACCAGGACAGATACGAACACCGGGGAGCCGTTTTTT,CASSTRTDTNTGEPFF